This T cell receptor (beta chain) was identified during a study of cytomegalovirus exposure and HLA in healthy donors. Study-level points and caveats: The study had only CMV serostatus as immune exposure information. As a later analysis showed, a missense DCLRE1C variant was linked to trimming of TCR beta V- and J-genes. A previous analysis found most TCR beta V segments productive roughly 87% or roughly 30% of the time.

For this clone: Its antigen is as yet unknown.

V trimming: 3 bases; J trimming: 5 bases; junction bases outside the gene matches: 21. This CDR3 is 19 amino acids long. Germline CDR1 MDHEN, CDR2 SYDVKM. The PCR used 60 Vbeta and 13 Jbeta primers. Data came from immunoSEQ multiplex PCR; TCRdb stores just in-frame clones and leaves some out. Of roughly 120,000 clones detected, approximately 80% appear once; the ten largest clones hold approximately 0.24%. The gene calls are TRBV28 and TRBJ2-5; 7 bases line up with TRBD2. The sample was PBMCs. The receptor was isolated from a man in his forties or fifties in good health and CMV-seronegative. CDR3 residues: CASSFPLSGFGGTRETQYF. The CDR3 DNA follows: TGTGCCAGCAGTTTCCCACTTTCAGGTTTCGGGGGGACTCGGGAGACCCAGTACTTC.